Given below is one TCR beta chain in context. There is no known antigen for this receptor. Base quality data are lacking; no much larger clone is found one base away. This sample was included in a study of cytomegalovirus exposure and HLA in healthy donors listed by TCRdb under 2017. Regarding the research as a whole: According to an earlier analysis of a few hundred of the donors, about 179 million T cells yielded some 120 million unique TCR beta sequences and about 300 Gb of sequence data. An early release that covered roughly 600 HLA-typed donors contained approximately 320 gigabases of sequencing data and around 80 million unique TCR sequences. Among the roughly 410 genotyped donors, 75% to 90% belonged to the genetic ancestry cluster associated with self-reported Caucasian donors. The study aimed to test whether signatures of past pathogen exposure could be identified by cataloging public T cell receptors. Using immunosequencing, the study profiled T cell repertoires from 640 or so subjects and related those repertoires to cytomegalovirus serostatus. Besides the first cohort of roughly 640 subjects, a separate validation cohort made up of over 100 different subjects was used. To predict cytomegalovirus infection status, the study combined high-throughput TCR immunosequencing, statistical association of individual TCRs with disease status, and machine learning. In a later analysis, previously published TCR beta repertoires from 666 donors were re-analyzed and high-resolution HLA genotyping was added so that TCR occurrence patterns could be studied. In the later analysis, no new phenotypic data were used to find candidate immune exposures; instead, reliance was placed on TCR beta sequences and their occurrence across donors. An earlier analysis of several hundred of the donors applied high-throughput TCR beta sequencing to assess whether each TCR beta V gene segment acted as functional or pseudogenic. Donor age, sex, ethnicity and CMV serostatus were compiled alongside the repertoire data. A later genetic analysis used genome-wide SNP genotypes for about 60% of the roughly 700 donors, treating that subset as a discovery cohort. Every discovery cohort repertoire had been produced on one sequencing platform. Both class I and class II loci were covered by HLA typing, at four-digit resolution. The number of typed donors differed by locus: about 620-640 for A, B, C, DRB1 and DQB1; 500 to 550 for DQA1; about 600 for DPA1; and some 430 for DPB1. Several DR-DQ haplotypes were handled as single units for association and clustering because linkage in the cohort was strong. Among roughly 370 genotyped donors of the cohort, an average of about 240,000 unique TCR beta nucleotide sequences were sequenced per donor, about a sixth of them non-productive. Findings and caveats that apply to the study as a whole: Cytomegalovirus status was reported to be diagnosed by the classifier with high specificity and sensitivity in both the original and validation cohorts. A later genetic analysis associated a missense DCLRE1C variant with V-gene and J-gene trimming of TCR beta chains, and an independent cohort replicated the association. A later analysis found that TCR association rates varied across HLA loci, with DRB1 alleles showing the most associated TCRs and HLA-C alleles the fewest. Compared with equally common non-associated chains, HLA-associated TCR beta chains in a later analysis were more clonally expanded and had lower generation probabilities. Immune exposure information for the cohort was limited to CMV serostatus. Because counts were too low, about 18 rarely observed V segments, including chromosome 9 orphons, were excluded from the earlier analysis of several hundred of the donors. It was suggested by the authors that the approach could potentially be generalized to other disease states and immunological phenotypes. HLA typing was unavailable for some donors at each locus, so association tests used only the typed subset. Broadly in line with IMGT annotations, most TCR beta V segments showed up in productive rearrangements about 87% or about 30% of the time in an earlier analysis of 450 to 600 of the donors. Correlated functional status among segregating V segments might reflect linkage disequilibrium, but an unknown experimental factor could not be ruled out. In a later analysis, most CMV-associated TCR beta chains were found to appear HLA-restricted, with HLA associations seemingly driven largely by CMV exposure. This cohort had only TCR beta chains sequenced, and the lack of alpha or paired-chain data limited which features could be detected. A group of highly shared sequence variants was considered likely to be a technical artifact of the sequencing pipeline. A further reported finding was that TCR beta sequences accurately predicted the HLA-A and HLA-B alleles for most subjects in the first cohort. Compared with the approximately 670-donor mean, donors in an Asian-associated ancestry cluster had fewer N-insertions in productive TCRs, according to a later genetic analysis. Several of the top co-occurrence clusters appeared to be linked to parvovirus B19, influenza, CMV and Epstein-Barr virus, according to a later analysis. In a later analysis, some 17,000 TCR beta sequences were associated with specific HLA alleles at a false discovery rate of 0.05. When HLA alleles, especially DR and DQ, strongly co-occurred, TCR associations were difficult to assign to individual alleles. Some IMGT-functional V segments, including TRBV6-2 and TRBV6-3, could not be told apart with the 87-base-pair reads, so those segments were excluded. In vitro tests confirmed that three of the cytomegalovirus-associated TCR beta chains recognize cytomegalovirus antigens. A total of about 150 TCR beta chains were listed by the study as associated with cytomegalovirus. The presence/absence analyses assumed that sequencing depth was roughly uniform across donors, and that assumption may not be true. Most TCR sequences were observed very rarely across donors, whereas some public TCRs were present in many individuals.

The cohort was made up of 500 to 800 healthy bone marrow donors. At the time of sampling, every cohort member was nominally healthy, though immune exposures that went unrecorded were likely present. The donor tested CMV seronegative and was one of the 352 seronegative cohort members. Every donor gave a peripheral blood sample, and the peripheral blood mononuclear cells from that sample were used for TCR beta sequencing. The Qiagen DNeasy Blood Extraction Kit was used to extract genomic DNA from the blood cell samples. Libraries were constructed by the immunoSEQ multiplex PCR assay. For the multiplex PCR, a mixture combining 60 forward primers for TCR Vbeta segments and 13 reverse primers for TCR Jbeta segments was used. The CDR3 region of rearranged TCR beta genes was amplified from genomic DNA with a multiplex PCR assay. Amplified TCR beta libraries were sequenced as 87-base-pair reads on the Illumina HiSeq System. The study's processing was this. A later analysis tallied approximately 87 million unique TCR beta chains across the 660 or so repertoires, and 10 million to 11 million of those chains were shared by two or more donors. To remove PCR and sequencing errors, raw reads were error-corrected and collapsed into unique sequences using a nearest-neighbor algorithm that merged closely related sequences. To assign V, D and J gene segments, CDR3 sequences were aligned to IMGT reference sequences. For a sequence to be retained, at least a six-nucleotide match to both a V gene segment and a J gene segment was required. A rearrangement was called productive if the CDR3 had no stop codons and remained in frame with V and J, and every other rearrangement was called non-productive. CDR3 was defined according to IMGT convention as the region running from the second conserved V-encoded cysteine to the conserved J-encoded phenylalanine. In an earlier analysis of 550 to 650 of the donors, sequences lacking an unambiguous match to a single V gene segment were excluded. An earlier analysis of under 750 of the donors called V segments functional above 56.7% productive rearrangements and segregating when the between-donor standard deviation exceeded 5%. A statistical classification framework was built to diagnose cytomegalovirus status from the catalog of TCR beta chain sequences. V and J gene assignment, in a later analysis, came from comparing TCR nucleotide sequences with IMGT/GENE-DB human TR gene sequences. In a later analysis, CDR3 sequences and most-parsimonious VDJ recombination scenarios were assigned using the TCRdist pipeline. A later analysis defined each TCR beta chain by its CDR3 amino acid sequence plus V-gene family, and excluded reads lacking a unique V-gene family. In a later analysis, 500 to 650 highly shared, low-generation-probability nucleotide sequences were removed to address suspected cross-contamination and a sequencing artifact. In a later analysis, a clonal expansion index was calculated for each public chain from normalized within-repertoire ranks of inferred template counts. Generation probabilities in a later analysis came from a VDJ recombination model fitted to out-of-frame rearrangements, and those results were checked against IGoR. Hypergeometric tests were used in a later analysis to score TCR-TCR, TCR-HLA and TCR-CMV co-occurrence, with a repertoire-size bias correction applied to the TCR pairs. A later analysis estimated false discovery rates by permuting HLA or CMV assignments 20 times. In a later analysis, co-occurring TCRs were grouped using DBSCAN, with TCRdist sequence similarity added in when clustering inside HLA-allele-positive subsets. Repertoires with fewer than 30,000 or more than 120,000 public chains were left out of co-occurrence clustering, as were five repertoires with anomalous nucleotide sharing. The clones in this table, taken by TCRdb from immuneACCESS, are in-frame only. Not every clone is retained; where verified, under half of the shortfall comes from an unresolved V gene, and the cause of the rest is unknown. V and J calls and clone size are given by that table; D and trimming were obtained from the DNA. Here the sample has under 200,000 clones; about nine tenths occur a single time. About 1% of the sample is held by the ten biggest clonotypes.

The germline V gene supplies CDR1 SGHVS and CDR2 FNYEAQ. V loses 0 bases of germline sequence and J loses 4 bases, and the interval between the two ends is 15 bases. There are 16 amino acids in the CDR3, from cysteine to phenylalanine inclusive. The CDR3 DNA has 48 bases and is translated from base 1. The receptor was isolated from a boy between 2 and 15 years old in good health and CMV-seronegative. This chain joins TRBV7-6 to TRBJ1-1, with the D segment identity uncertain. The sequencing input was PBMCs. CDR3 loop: CASSLAALNSGTEAFF. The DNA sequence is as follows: TGTGCCAGCAGCTTAGCAGCTCTCAATAGCGGCACTGAAGCTTTCTTT.